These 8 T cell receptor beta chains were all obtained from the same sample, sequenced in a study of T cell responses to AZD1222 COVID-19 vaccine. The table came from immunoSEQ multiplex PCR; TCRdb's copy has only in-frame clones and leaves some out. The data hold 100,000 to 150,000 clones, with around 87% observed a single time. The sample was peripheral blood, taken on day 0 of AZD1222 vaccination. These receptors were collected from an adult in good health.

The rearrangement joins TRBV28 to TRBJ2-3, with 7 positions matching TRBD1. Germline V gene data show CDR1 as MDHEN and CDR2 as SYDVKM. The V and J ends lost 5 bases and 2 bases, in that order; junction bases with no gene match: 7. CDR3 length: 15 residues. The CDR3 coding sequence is TGTGCCAGCAGTCCGACAGGGCCTAACACAGATACGCAGTATTTT. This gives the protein CASSPTGPNTDTQYF.

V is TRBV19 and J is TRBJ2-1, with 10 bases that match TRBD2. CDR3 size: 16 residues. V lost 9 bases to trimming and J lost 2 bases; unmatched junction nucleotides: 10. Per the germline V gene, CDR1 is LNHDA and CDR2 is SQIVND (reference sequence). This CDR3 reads CASTFIAGGTYNEQFF. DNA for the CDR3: TGTGCCAGCACGTTTATAGCGGGAGGCACCTACAATGAGCAGTTCTTC.

CDR3 sequence (DNA): TGTGCCAGCAGTGACCACCAGGGACTCGGGGGCTACACCTTC. This encodes CASSDHQGLGGYTF. The rearrangement links TRBV6-1 to TRBJ1-2; D may be TRBD1 (5 bases). CDR3 length: 14 residues. The V gene's germline CDR1 is MNHNS and CDR2 SASEGT. V shed 3 bases and J shed 8 bases, with 16 bases lying between them.

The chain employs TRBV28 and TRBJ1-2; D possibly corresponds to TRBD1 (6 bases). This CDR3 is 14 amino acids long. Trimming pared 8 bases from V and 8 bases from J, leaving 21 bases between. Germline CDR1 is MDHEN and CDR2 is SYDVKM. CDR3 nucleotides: TGTGCCAGCGGAAGCTCCTGGGGGGCTTTAGGCTACACCTTC. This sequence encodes CASGSSWGALGYTF.

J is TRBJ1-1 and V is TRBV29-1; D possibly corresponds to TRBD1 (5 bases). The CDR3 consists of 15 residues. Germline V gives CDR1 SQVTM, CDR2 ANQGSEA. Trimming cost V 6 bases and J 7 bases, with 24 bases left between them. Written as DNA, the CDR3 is TGCAGCGTGGGTGTGGGCGGCTTGGGGCCTTTTGAAGCTTTCTTT. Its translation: CSVGVGGLGPFEAFF.

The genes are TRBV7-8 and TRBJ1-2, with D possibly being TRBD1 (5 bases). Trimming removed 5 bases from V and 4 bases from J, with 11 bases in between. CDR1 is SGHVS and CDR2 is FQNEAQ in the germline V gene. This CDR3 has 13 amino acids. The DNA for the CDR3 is TGTGCCAGCAGCCGACAGCGTATCTATGGCTACACCTTC. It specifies CASSRQRIYGYTF. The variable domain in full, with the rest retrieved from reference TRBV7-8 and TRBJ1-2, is GAGVSQSPRYKVAKRGQDVALRCDPISGHVSLFWYQQALGQGPEFLTYFQNEAQLDKSGLPSDRFFAERPEGSVSTLKIQRTQQEDSAVYLCASSRQRIYGYTFGSGTRLTVV.

The CDR3 sequence: CASSPSSGQANTGELFF. CDR3 in DNA: TGTGCCAGCAGTCCGTCTTCGGGACAGGCGAACACCGGGGAGCTGTTTTTT. This chain uses TRBV6-9 with TRBJ2-2; 8 bases are shared with TRBD1. The germline gives CDR1 MNHGY, CDR2 SVAAGI. Trimming at V came to 5 bases and at J to 0 bases, leaving 8 bases not matched to a gene. The CDR3 runs 17 residues.

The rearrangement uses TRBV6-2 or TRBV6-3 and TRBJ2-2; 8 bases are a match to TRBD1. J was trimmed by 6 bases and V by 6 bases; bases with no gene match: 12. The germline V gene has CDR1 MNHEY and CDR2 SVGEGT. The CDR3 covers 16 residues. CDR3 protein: CASSPRRTGFPGELFF. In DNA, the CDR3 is TGTGCCAGCAGCCCCCGACGGACAGGGTTTCCCGGGGAGCTGTTTTTT.